The entry below describes one TCR beta chain. Original handling: By means of reference gene primer amplification, nucleated cell counts were estimated. Profiled with immunoSEQ multiplex PCR; TCRdb holds only in-frame clones, not every one. The DNA gave D and trimming, while V, J and clone size come from that table. The repertoire holds under 250,000 clones, around nine tenths seen once, with 3% in the top ten. This specimen belongs to a study of blood T cell repertoires in COVID-19. CDR1 and CDR2 from the germline V gene are SQVTM and ANQGSEA. Deletions cut 6 bases from V and 5 bases from J, with 10 bases between. This CDR3 contains 11 residues.

The sequence was collected from a man between 18 and 35 years old with active or convalescent COVID-19. The rearrangement links TRBV29-1 to TRBJ1-2, with a weak D call TRBD1 (5 bases). Sequenced input: peripheral blood. The CDR3 DNA is TGCAGCGTGGGGGAGGGGTATGGCTACACCTTC. It codes for CSVGEGYGYTF.